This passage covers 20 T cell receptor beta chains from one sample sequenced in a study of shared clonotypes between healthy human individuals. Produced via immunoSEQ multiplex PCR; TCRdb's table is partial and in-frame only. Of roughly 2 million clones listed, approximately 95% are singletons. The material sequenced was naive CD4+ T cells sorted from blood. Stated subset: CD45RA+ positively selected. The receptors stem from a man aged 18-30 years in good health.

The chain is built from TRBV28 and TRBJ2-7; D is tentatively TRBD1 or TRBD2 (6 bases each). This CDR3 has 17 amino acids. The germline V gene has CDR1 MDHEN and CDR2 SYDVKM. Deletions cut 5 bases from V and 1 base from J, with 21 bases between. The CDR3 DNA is TGTGCCAGCAGTATGGGGGCTTGGGGGGTCAGGTCCTACGAGCAGTACTTC. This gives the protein CASSMGAWGVRSYEQYF.

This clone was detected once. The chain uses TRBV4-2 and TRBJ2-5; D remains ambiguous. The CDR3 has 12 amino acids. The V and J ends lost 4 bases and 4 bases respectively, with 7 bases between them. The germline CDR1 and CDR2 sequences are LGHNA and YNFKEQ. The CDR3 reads CASSPPGETQYF. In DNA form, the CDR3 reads TGTGCCAGCAGCCCCCCCGGAGAGACCCAGTACTTC.

The CDR3 DNA reads as TGTGCCAGCACCTATCGTCCTAGCGGGGGGTACCAAGAGACCCAGTACTTC. Its protein is CASTYRPSGGYQETQYF. The chain uses TRBV7-2 and TRBJ2-5; 11 bases map to TRBD2. Germline V gives CDR1 SGHTA, CDR2 FQGNSA. J was trimmed by 0 bases and V by 7 bases; bases with no gene match: 10. This CDR3 is 17 amino acids long.

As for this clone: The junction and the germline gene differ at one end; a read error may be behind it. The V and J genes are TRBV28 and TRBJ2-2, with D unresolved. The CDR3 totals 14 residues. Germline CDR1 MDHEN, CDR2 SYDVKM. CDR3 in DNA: TGTGCCAGCAGTTTATCTTCGAAAACCGGGGAGCTGTTTTTT. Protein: CASSLSSKTGELFF.

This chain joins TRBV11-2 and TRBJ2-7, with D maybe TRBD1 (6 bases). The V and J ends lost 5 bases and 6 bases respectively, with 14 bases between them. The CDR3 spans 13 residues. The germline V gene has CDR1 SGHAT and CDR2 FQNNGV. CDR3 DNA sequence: TGTGCCAGCAGCACCGGACAGAGACTCGAGCAGTACTTC. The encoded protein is CASSTGQRLEQYF.

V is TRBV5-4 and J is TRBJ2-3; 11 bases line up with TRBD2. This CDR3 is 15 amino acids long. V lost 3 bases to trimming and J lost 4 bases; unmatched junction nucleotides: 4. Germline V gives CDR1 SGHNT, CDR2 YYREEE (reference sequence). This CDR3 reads CASSSLAGGPDTQYF. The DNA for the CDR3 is TGTGCCAGCAGCTCCTTAGCGGGAGGGCCAGATACGCAGTATTTT.

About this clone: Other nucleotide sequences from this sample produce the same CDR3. This CDR3 reads CASSLTTGNTEAFF. CDR3 in DNA: TGTGCCAGCAGTCTTACGACAGGGAACACTGAAGCTTTCTTT. The gene calls are TRBV11-2 and TRBJ1-1; D may be TRBD1 (6 bases). The length of the CDR3 is 14 residues. With 6 bases removed from V and 1 base from J, the gap between germline ends came to 12 bases. CDR1 is SGHAT, CDR2 FQNNGV, per germline.

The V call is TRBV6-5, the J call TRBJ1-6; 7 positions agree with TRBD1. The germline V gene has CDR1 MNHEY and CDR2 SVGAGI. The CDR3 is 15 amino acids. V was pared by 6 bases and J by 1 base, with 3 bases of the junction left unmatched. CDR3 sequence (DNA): TGTGCCAGCAGCCAGGGACAGTCCTATAATTCACCCCTCCACTTT. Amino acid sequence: CASSQGQSYNSPLHF.

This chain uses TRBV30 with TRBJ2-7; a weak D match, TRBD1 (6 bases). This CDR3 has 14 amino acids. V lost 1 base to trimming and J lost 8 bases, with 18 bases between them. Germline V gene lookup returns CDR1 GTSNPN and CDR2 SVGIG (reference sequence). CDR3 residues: CAWSEGGGQGKQYF. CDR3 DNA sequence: TGTGCCTGGAGTGAGGGTGGGGGCCAAGGGAAGCAGTACTTC.

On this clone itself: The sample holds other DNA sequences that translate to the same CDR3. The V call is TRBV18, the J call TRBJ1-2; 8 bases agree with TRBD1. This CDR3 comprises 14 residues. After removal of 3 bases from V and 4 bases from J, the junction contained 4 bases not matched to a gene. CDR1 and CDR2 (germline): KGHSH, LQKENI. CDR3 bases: TGTGCCAGCTCACCCGACAGGGGCTTCTATGGCTACACCTTC. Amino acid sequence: CASSPDRGFYGYTF. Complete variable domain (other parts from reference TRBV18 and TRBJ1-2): NAGVMQNPRHLVRRRGQEARLRCSPMKGHSHVYWYRQLPEEGLKFMVYLQKENIIDESGMPKERFSAEFPKEGPSILRIQQVVRGDSAAYFCASSPDRGFYGYTFGSGTRLTVV.

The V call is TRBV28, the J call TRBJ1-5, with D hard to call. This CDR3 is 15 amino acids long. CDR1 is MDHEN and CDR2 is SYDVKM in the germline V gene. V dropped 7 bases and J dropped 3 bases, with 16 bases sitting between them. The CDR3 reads CASTSGAGPNQPQHF. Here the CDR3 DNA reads TGTGCCAGCACCTCAGGTGCGGGTCCCAATCAGCCCCAGCATTTT.

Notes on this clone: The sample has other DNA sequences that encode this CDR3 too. In DNA, the CDR3 is TGTGCCAGCAGCCCCGGACAGGGAAATTCACCCCTCCACTTT. It specifies CASSPGQGNSPLHF. This chain links TRBV7-3 with TRBJ1-6; 8 bases align to TRBD1. This CDR3 is built from 14 residues. The V and J ends lost 5 bases and 7 bases, in that order; junction bases with no gene match: 4. Germline V CDR1 and CDR2: SGHTA, FQGTGA.

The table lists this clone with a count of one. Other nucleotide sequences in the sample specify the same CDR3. The CDR3 is CASSERGDTQYF. CDR3 in DNA: TGTGCCAGCAGTGAAAGGGGAGATACGCAGTATTTT. The J gene is TRBJ2-3, the V gene TRBV6-1; D possibly corresponds to TRBD1 (5 bases). Trimming shortened V by 2 bases and J by 5 bases, and 5 bases separated the two germline ends. This CDR3 has 12 amino acids. Germline V gene sequence: CDR1 MNHNS, CDR2 SASEGT.

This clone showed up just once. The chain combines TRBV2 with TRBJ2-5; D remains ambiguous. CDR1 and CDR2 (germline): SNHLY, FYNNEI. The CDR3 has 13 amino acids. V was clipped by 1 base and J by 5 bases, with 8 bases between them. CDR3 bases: TGTGCCAGCAGTGAAGAGCCAATGGAGACCCAGTACTTC. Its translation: CASSEEPMETQYF.

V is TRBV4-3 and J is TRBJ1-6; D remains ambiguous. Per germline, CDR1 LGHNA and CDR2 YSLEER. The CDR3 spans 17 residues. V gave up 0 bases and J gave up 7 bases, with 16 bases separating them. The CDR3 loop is CASSQEVGSLQNSPLHF. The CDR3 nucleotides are TGCGCCAGCAGCCAAGAGGTGGGGTCGTTACAGAATTCACCCCTCCACTTT.

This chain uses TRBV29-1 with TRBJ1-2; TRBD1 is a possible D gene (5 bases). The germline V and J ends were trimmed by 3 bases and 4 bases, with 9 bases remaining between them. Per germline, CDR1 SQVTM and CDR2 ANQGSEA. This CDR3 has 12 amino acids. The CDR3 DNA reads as TGCAGCGTTGACGTGGGGCTCTATGGCTACACCTTC. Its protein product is CSVDVGLYGYTF.

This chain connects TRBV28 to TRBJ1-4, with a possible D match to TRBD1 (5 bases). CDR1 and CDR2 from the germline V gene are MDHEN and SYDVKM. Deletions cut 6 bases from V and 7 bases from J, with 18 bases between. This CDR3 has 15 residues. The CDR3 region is CASSPTGRGGEKLFF. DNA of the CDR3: TGTGCCAGCAGCCCAACGGGGAGGGGAGGTGAAAAACTGTTTTTT.

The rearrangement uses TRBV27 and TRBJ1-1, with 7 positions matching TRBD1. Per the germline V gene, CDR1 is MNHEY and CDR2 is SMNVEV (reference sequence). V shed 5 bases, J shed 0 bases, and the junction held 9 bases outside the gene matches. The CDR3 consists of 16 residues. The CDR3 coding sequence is TGTGCCAGCAGTCCAGGACAGGTATACATGAACACTGAAGCTTTCTTT. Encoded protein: CASSPGQVYMNTEAFF.

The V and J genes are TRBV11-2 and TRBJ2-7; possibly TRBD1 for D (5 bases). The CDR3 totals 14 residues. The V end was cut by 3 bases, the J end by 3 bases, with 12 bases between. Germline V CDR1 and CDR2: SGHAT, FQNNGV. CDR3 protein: CASSFPPGNYEQYF. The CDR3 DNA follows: TGTGCCAGCAGCTTTCCCCCAGGGAACTACGAGCAGTACTTC.

The CDR3 DNA is TGTGCCAGCAGCTTAGCGCTCCGGGGTGGTGGAGATACGCAGTATTTT. Translating it yields CASSLALRGGGDTQYF. This chain uses TRBV7-9 with TRBJ2-3; weak D call: TRBD2 (5 bases). V lost 0 bases, J lost 5 bases, and 15 bases lay in between. The CDR3 length is 16 residues. Germline values: CDR1 SEHNR, CDR2 FQNEAQ (reference sequence).